This T cell receptor (beta chain) derives from a study of type 1 regulatory T cells. This clonotype was found a few times. Its specificity is not known. Each CDR3 protein gets one entry after TCRdb re-called the reads with MiXCR. The sample consists of 60,000 to 70,000 distinct CDR3 sequences, more than 45% of them appearing once. The sequenced sample was cultured non-Tr1 T cells, either the whole culture or a sorted T cell fraction (not recorded which). This clonotype was obtained from a human donor in good health.

The CDR3, as DNA: TGCAGTGCAAGGACGGCGCACGAGCAGTACTTC. Translating it yields CSARTAHEQYF. The V gene is TRBV20-1, the J gene TRBJ2-7; unclear D gene. Germline loops: CDR1 DFQATT, CDR2 SNEGSKA (reference sequence). With 6 bases removed from V and 5 bases from J, the gap between germline ends came to 11 bases. The length of the CDR3 is 11 residues.